One and the same sample provided the 22 T cell receptor beta chains below, sequenced in a study of blood T cell repertoires in COVID-19. TCRdb's copy holds only in-frame clones and misses some; the assay was immunoSEQ multiplex PCR. The sample yields about 160,000 clones, about 90% seen once. Sequencing input: peripheral blood. The receptors here all came from a man older than 75 with acute or convalescent COVID-19.

V usage is TRBV28 and J usage is TRBJ2-3; weak D call: TRBD2 (5 bases). The CDR3 is 15 amino acids. V lost 3 bases to trimming and J lost 2 bases, with 12 bases between them. Looked up from germline, CDR1 is MDHEN and CDR2 is SYDVKM. The CDR3 loop reads CASSFPGSSTDTQYF. The CDR3 coding sequence is TGTGCCAGCAGTTTCCCGGGATCCTCCACAGATACGCAGTATTTT.

This clone was observed a handful of times. This chain joins TRBV9 and TRBJ2-7; tentative D call: TRBD1 (6 bases). Per germline, CDR1 SGDLS and CDR2 YYNGEE. The CDR3 totals 12 residues. The V end was cut by 5 bases, the J end by 5 bases, with 11 bases between. The CDR3, as DNA: TGTGCCAGCAGGGGACAAGCGGACGAGCAGTACTTC. It yields the protein CASRGQADEQYF.

The CDR3 loop reads CASSVGPEGLEQYF. CDR3 sequence (DNA): TGTGCCAGCAGCGTAGGACCGGAGGGCCTCGAGCAGTACTTC. The genes are TRBV9 and TRBJ2-7, with D tentatively TRBD2 (6 bases). The V end was cut by 0 bases, the J end by 6 bases, with 13 bases between. Germline V gives CDR1 SGDLS, CDR2 YYNGEE. The CDR3 totals 14 residues.

The chain carries TRBV3-1 (or the pseudogene TRBV3-2) and TRBJ1-1, with D tentatively TRBD1 (5 bases). The length of the CDR3 is 15 residues. Trimming took 4 bases from V and 0 from J, leaving 12 bases between them. Germline lookup yields CDR1 LGHDT and CDR2 YNNKEL (reference sequence). The CDR3 loop reads CASSRPGAMNTEAFF. The CDR3 bases are TGTGCCAGCAGCCGACCTGGGGCGATGAACACTGAAGCTTTCTTT.

The chain combines TRBV6-5 with TRBJ1-6; 9 bases align to TRBD1. Looked up from germline, CDR1 is MNHEY and CDR2 is SVGAGI. V was pared by 1 base and J by 10 bases, with 5 bases of the junction left unmatched. This CDR3 comprises 15 residues. The CDR3 region is CASSYFGTGNSPLHF. CDR3 in DNA: TGTGCCAGCAGTTACTTCGGGACAGGGAACTCACCCCTCCACTTT.

The rearrangement links TRBV19 to TRBJ2-1; TRBD2 matches at 7 bases. This CDR3 spans 16 amino acids. Germline loops: CDR1 LNHDA, CDR2 SQIVND (reference sequence). The J segment lost 0 bases and the V segment lost 5 bases, leaving 7 bases of the junction unmatched. CDR3 coding DNA: TGTGCCAGTAGTGACGGCGGGGGAAGCTCCTACAATGAGCAGTTCTTC. This encodes CASSDGGGSSYNEQFF.

The V and J genes are TRBV5-1 and TRBJ1-4; D unclear. The CDR3 loop spans 15 amino acids. Germline assignment: CDR1 SGHRS and CDR2 YFSETQ. Trimming stripped 0 bases from V and 7 bases from J, with 13 bases between. The CDR3 region is CASSLADGSGEKLFF. DNA of the CDR3: TGCGCCAGCAGCTTGGCCGACGGGAGTGGTGAAAAACTGTTTTTT.

The J gene is TRBJ2-3, the V gene TRBV3-1 (or the pseudogene TRBV3-2), with TRBD2 matching over 13 bases. Germline V gives CDR1 LGHDT, CDR2 YNNKEL (reference sequence). The CDR3 consists of 17 residues. With V trimmed by 0 bases and J by 5 bases, 5 bases remained unmatched. CDR3 coding DNA: TGTGCCAGCAGCCAAGATCAACTAGCGGGAGGGCTAGATACGCAGTATTTT. Protein: CASSQDQLAGGLDTQYF.

The chain couples TRBV29-1 to TRBJ2-7; 14 positions match TRBD2. V lost 4 bases, J lost 5 bases, and 7 bases stayed unmatched. The CDR3 is made up of 15 amino acids. The germline V gene encodes CDR1 SQVTM and CDR2 ANQGSEA. CDR3 sequence (DNA): TGCAGCGTTGCCGGGACTAGCGGGAGTAGTAACGAGCAGTACTTC. It codes for CSVAGTSGSSNEQYF.

The genes are TRBV16 and TRBJ1-1, with TRBD1 identical over 8 bases. The CDR3 is 19 amino acids. CDR1 is KGHSY and CDR2 is FQNENV in the germline V gene. V gave up 6 bases and J gave up 0 bases; unmatched junction bases: 18. The CDR3 region has the DNA TGTGCCAGCAGTCGCACCCCAGGGGGCCTTGAGAGGATGAACACTGAAGCTTTCTTT. Residues: CASSRTPGGLERMNTEAFF.

The chain has TRBV19 and TRBJ2-3; 9 positions agree with TRBD2. Germline-derived CDR1 and CDR2 are LNHDA and SQIVND (reference sequence). The CDR3 totals 15 residues. Trimming removed 6 bases from V and 5 bases from J; junction bases left unmatched: 9. The CDR3 here is CASRSGGRARDTQYF. CDR3 nucleotide sequence: TGTGCCAGTAGGAGTGGCGGGAGGGCCAGAGATACGCAGTATTTT.

This chain's CDR3 is CAWSGIREKLFF. Written as DNA, the CDR3 is TGTGCCTGGAGTGGTATTCGGGAAAAACTGTTTTTT. The chain has TRBV30 and TRBJ1-4; unclear D gene. The germline CDR1 and CDR2 sequences are GTSNPN and SVGIG (reference sequence). This CDR3 contains 12 residues. Trimming cost V 1 base and J 8 bases, with 8 bases left between them.

V and J are TRBV7-2 and TRBJ2-7, with 7 nucleotides matching TRBD1. Trimming at V came to 0 bases and at J to 2 bases, leaving 10 bases not matched to a gene. The CDR3 runs to 17 residues. Germline-derived CDR1 and CDR2 are SGHTA and FQGNSA. The CDR3 bases are TGTGCCAGCAGCTTAGCGGGCTTGGGGACAGTGACCTACGAGCAGTACTTC. This gives the protein CASSLAGLGTVTYEQYF.

The rearrangement joins TRBV19 to TRBJ2-7, with D possibly matching TRBD2 (5 bases). CDR1 LNHDA and CDR2 SQIVND come from the germline V gene (reference sequence). Deletions cut 5 bases from V and 0 bases from J, with 17 bases between. This CDR3 has 16 amino acids. The CDR3 DNA sequence: TGTGCCAGTAGTTCGGGGTGGCCATTTGGCTCCTACGAGCAGTACTTC. It specifies CASSSGWPFGSYEQYF.

The chain recombines TRBV2 with TRBJ1-3, with TRBD1 matching over 9 bases. The germline V gene has CDR1 SNHLY and CDR2 FYNNEI. This CDR3 comprises 17 residues. The V gene end was trimmed by 5 bases and the J gene end by 0 bases; junction bases not matched to a gene: 8. The DNA for the CDR3 is TGTGCCAGCAGTTCTTACAGGGGGCCCAGCTCTGGAAACACCATATATTTT. It specifies CASSSYRGPSSGNTIYF.

The V gene is TRBV10-3, the J gene TRBJ1-3; D ambiguous. The germline CDR1 and CDR2 sequences are ENHRY and SYGVKD. V gave up 6 bases and J gave up 5 bases, with 14 bases separating them. This CDR3 comprises 14 residues. The CDR3: CAISPSTGRNTIYF. CDR3 nucleotides: TGTGCCATCAGCCCTTCGACGGGGAGAAACACCATATATTTT.

The chain joins TRBV14 to TRBJ1-4; TRBD1 matches at 7 bases. Germline CDR1 SGHDN, CDR2 FVKESK. The CDR3 sequence is 16 residues long. Trimming cost V 5 bases and J 7 bases; bases outside gene matches: 13. The CDR3 is CASSADRQGPLEKLFF. Written as DNA, the CDR3 is TGTGCCAGCAGCGCAGACCGACAGGGCCCTCTTGAAAAACTGTTTTTT.

This chain connects TRBV6-5 to TRBJ2-7, with 7 bases that match TRBD1. The CDR3 length is 14 residues. The germline gives CDR1 MNHEY, CDR2 SVGAGI. V lost 8 bases and J lost 6; bases outside the gene matches: 13. CDR3 in DNA: TGTGCCAGCTTCCGGCAGGGGGACCGGAGCGAGCAGTACTTC. It encodes CASFRQGDRSEQYF.

This chain links TRBV10-3 with TRBJ2-5; TRBD2 matches 12 bases. The CDR3 spans 16 residues. V lost 6 bases and J lost 5; bases outside the gene matches: 10. CDR1 is ENHRY and CDR2 is SYGVKD in the germline V gene. The CDR3 nucleotides are TGTGCCATCAGCGCAGCACAGACTAGCGGGAGTGAGACCCAGTACTTC. It yields the protein CAISAAQTSGSETQYF.

This clone came up a few times. The final CDR3 position lacks the conserved phenylalanine or tryptophan, pointing to a likely read error. It is unclear where the CDR3 begins or ends on the DNA, so no DNA is shown, and the CDR3 is as TCRdb lists it. This chain uses TRBV5-1 with TRBJ2-7; the DNA was not used to check the table's D call, TRBD1. Germline CDR1 is SGHRS and CDR2 is YFSETQ. Both ends counted, the CDR3 spans 13 residues. This CDR3 is CASSLASSGSKVL.

This clone showed up just once. This chain uses TRBV10-3 with TRBJ2-3; D is undetermined. With 8 bases removed from V and 0 bases from J, the gap between germline ends came to 9 bases. Per the germline V gene, CDR1 is ENHRY and CDR2 is SYGVKD. This CDR3 contains 13 residues. The CDR3 region has the DNA TGTGCCATCGGTGGCGTTAGCACAGATACGCAGTATTTT. It codes for CAIGGVSTDTQYF.

The chain couples TRBV4-1 to TRBJ1-4, with D possibly being TRBD1 (5 bases). Germline assignment: CDR1 MGHRA and CDR2 YSYEKL. V was clipped by 4 bases and J by 5 bases, with 17 bases between them. The CDR3 is made up of 16 amino acids. In nucleotides, the CDR3 is TGCGCCAGCAGCCCTGATAGGGGCGCAGGGAATGAAAAACTGTTTTTT. Protein product: CASSPDRGAGNEKLFF.